A selection of T cell receptor beta chains follows, all from one sample in a study of T cells in Graves' hyperthyroidism and ophthalmopathy. TCRdb reprocessed the multiplex PCR reads via MiXCR and lists one record per CDR3 protein. The table lists fewer than 900,000 distinct CDR3 sequences, around 17% of them singletons. Source material: blood. All receptors derive from a man younger than 35 with Graves' hyperthyroidism. CDR3s include the opening cysteine and the closing phenylalanine or tryptophan.

TRBJ2-1 TRBV20-1 CSATRLVENEQFF
TRBJ2-7 TRBV4-2 CASSVRYGLAGGSEQYF
TRBJ2-1 TRBV20-1 CSARGLGTGSDEQFF
TRBJ2-1 TRBV12-3/TRBV12-4 CASRGTGGRREQFF
TRBJ2-1 TRBV24-1 CATSLAGGPDEQFF
TRBJ2-2 TRBV11-1 CASSVNRDGGELFF
TRBJ1-1 TRBV4-2 CASSQAGDQDENTEAFF
TRBJ2-3 TRBV27 CASSPRPEGYADTQYF
TRBJ2-3 TRBV9 CASSPGQVGDTQYF
TRBJ1-4 TRBV28 CASSFPYRTGLNEKLFF
TRBJ2-3 TRBV27 CASRPTSGSSDTQYF
TRBJ1-3 TRBV7-9 CASSYQSGNTIYF
TRBJ1-5 TRBV5-5 CASSSTGGKQPQHF
TRBJ2-5 TRBV15 CATSRRGRAGETQYF
TRBJ2-1 TRBV28 CASSFPLLAGNSPEQFF
TRBJ2-7 TRBV10-3 CAIRETGSYEQYF
TRBJ2-7 TRBV6-1 CASPSSGSIPKQYF
TRBJ2-5 TRBV7-8 CASSPIEVFETQYF
TRBJ2-1 TRBV5-1 CASSLDGQEQFF
TRBJ2-7 TRBV18 CASSPDRGGEQYF
TRBJ2-7 TRBV20-1 CSAREAPWEQYF
TRBJ1-2 TRBV19 CASSNGRLNYTF
TRBJ2-7 TRBV28 CASRGFRGRDPYEQYF
TRBJ2-6 TRBV18 CASSPVSSGANVLTF
TRBJ2-1 TRBV12-3/TRBV12-4 CASSTDSGEQFF
TRBJ1-5 TRBV10-3 CAIGPGQGQSNQPQHF
TRBJ2-3 TRBV18 CASSRTGADTQYF
TRBJ2-7 TRBV27 CASSRGTVYEQYF
TRBJ2-3 TRBV20-1 CSAQEGRKNTDTQYF
TRBJ2-3 TRBV27 CASSFSLAQLTDTQYF
TRBJ2-2 TRBV7-2 CASSLAFRGAGTGELFF
TRBJ2-5 TRBV24-1 CATSATGETQYF
TRBJ2-5 TRBV30 CAWSGLAGLETQYF
TRBJ2-1 TRBV6-2/TRBV6-3 CASTDLRVAEQFF
TRBJ2-5 TRBV20-1 CSARIGQGARETQYF
TRBJ2-1 TRBV2 CASNVENNEQFF
TRBJ2-5 TRBV7-2 CASLTNVAEQGQETQYF
TRBJ1-1 TRBV12-3/TRBV12-4 CASSWDFRAFF
TRBJ2-6 TRBV20-1 CSASPTGPGANVLTF
TRBJ2-1 TRBV2 CASRHRGSGISEQFF